Listed below are T cell receptor delta chains from one sample, sequenced in a study of gamma-delta T cells after stem cell transplantation. TCRdb reprocessed the RT-PCR reads using CATT. The sample carries about 10,000 delta-chain clones, about two fifths recorded once. The sample was gamma-delta T cells. These receptors were taken from a human donor. It is not recorded whose cells these are; they may come from a transplant donor. CDR3s include the opening cysteine and the closing phenylalanine or tryptophan. D genes are given only for firm matches. The size field is filled for only some rows; it gives once, few, many or a size class.

CDR3nt,CDR3aa,abundance,j_gene,v_gene,len,d_gene
TGTGCCTGTGACTTGGGCTCCTGGGACACCCGACAGATGTTTTTC,CACDLGSWDTRQMFF,.,TRDJ3,TRDV2,15,.
TGTGCTATTGGGGAAATCCCGGCCTATACTATTTACAGTAGGTCGTACACCGATAAACTCATCTTT,CAIGEIPAYTIYSRSYTDKLIF,.,TRDJ1,TRDV1,22,.
TGTGCTCTTGGGGATGACCCCTATGACTGGGGGCCAAGGGATAAACTCATCTTT,CALGDDPYDWGPRDKLIF,.,TRDJ1,TRDV1,18,TRDD3
TGTGCTCTTGGGGAACGAATACTTATACTGGGGGACCCTTTGACAGCACAACTCTTCTTT,CALGERILILGDPLTAQLFF,.,TRDJ2,TRDV1,20,TRDD3
TGTGCCTGTGACACGCGCCTGGATCACACCGATAAACTCATCTTT,CACDTRLDHTDKLIF,medium-sized,TRDJ1,TRDV2,15,.
TGTGCCTGTGACACCGGACTGGGGGATACCTGGGACACCCGACAAATGTTTTTC,CACDTGLGDTWDTRQMFF,.,TRDJ3,TRDV2,18,TRDD3
TGTGCTCTTGGGCGAACGCTCCCTTCGTACTGGGGGATAAGGGCCGATAAACTCATCTTT,CALGRTLPSYWGIRADKLIF,.,TRDJ1,TRDV1,20,TRDD3
TGTGCCTGTGAAATGGGATACGATTCGACCGCACACCTCTTCTTT,CACEMGYDSTAHLFF,once,TRDJ2,TRDV2,15,TRDD3
TGTGCCTTTGTGTTGGGTATTCGGTACAACTATACACTCATCTTT,CAFVLGIRYNYTLIF,once,TRDJ1,TRDV3,15,.
TGTGCTCTTGGGGAACTAGGGCCCTTCCCGGCATACTGGGGGACGGCCACAGCACAACTCTTCTTT,CALGELGPFPAYWGTATAQLFF,.,TRDJ2,TRDV1,22,TRDD3
TGTGCCTGTGACACCTACTGGGGGATACGCTCCCCCTGGGACACCCGACAGATGTTTTTC,CACDTYWGIRSPWDTRQMFF,few,TRDJ3,TRDV2,20,TRDD3
TGTGCTCTTGGGGAACTCCCACTGGGGACAGCACAACTCTTCTTT,CALGELPLGTAQLFF,.,TRDJ2,TRDV1,15,.
TGTGCCTGTCCGCCTTCACTGGCCCCGTACTGGGGGATACGCCTGAGGGCCACGGATAAACTCATCTTT,CACPPSLAPYWGIRLRATDKLIF,.,TRDJ1,TRDV3,23,TRDD3
TGTGCCTGTGAAACCTGGGGGACTAGCTCCTGGGACACCCGACAGATGTTTTTC,CACETWGTSSWDTRQMFF,.,TRDJ3,TRDV2,18,TRDD3
TGTGCCGCCTTTCCCCTCAGGGTCGATAAACTCATCTTT,CAAFPLRVDKLIF,.,TRDJ1,TRAV29/DV5,13,.
TGTGCTCTTGGGGACCCGGCGCCAATTTGTTGCCTCTTGGGGGATAGATACACCGATAAACTCATCTTT,CALGDPAPICCLLGDRYTDKLIF,.,TRDJ1,TRDV1,23,TRDD3
TGTGCTCTTGGGGGACCCTGGTGTTCTTGGGACGACCTGGGGGATACCAGGGGGTACACCGATAAACTCATCTTT,CALGGPWCSWDDLGDTRGYTDKLIF,few,TRDJ1,TRDV1,25,TRDD3
TGTGCCTGTGAGGTGAAAGAAACTGGGGGATACGATCCCTGGGACACCCGACAGATGTTTTTC,CACEVKETGGYDPWDTRQMFF,.,TRDJ3,TRDV2,21,TRDD3
TGTGCTCTTGGACTCATCCCGTACACCGATAAACTCATCTTT,CALGLIPYTDKLIF,few,TRDJ1,TRDV1,14,.
TGTGCTCTTCGGAACGGCCTTCGTTCCCGCGACGATCGGACCCCCTGTAACGATAAACTCATCTTT,CALRNGLRSRDDRTPCNDKLIF,few,TRDJ1,TRDV1,22,.
TGTGCCTTTCCTACGGGGTGGGGGATCGATAAACTCATCTTT,CAFPTGWGIDKLIF,few,TRDJ1,TRDV3,14,TRDD3
TGTGCCCTTGGGGGACCTTGCCTTCCTCCGAAGAGAGGGAAGTACACCGATAAACTCATCTTT,CALGGPCLPPKRGKYTDKLIF,.,TRDJ1,TRDV1,21,.
TGTGCCTTCCTTCCTACTGGGGGATACAATAAACTCATCTTT,CAFLPTGGYNKLIF,.,TRDJ1,TRDV3,14,TRDD3
TGTGCTCTTGGGGACCCGGCGCCAATTTGTTTCCTCTTGGGGGATAGATACACCGATAAACTCATCTTT,CALGDPAPICFLLGDRYTDKLIF,.,TRDJ1,TRDV1,23,TRDD3
TGTGCCTCATACTTGGGTATACATTGGGGTTTGACAGCACAACTCTTCTTT,CASYLGIHWGLTAQLFF,.,TRDJ2,TRDV3,17,.
TGTGCTCTTGGGGAACTTTTCCCAAAGGTAGACACCGATAAACTCATCTTT,CALGELFPKVDTDKLIF,few,TRDJ1,TRDV1,17,.
TGTGCCTTAGATTCTACCCCATACTGGGGACTCATCTTT,CALDSTPYWGLIF,few,TRDJ1,TRDV3,13,TRDD3
TGTGCCTTTCAAGACGGCCTTCCTAATTGCGTACTGGGGCTGTACACCGATAAACTCATCTTT,CAFQDGLPNCVLGLYTDKLIF,.,TRDJ1,TRDV3,21,.
TGTGCTAGCGCCGAGGGGGAGGTGGGGGAGACAGGACTCATCTTT,CASAEGEVGETGLIF,once,TRDJ1,TRDV1,15,TRDD3
TGTGCTCTTGGGGAAATATCCTCGCCGGTCGAGCTGGGGGAACCTTACACCGATAAACTCATCTTT,CALGEISSPVELGEPYTDKLIF,few,TRDJ1,TRDV1,22,TRDD3
TGTGCCTGTGACACCGCGGGGGAGAGCTCCTGGGACACCCGACAGATGTTTTTC,CACDTAGESSWDTRQMFF,medium-sized,TRDJ3,TRDV2,18,.
TGTGCTCTTGGGGAACCTCGGCCATCGCGGGTGGGGGATACTTACACCGATAAACTCATCTTT,CALGEPRPSRVGDTYTDKLIF,.,TRDJ1,TRDV1,21,TRDD3
TGTGCTCTTGGGGACCCTTCCTACGATAGGGGATACGCCACCGATAAACTCATCTTT,CALGDPSYDRGYATDKLIF,few,TRDJ1,TRDV1,19,.
TGTGCTCTTGGGGAACTACTGGGGACGTTTTGGGACGATAAACTCATCTTT,CALGELLGTFWDDKLIF,.,TRDJ1,TRDV1,17,TRDD3
TGTGCCTGTGACTTACTGGGGGATCCCCGGGACACCCGACAGATGTTTTTC,CACDLLGDPRDTRQMFF,few,TRDJ3,TRDV2,17,TRDD3
TGTGCTCTTACTCCGAACTGGGGATCGTACACCGATAAACTCATCTTT,CALTPNWGSYTDKLIF,few,TRDJ1,TRDV1,16,TRDD3
TGTGCTCTTGGGGAACGTAGTCACGAAGCTGGGGGATGGAAGAAACTCATCTTT,CALGERSHEAGGWKKLIF,.,TRDJ1,TRDV1,18,TRDD3
TGTGCTCTTGGGGAACTCAAGGACCTACGCTGGGGGATTCGCCGTCACACCGATAAACTCATCTTT,CALGELKDLRWGIRRHTDKLIF,.,TRDJ1,TRDV1,22,TRDD3
TGTGCTCTTGGGGAATTCTCCTACTGGGATCCTAAGCGGACCGATAAACTCATCTTT,CALGEFSYWDPKRTDKLIF,.,TRDJ1,TRDV1,19,.
TGTGCTCTTGGGGAACTTGCCTTTCCCCCCGACAAACTCATCTTT,CALGELAFPPDKLIF,.,TRDJ1,TRDV1,15,.
TGTGCCTGTGACACCGTTCTGGGGGAACGCTCCTGGGACACCCGACAGATGTTTTTC,CACDTVLGERSWDTRQMFF,few,TRDJ3,TRDV2,19,TRDD3
TGTGCCCGAGTAGATGGGTACTGGGGGATACGGGCCCATAAACTCATCTTT,CARVDGYWGIRAHKLIF,.,TRDJ1,TRDV3,17,TRDD3
TGTGCCTGTGACAGAGGCTGGGGGATTCGGACAAAACTCATCTTT,CACDRGWGIRTKLIF,.,TRDJ1,TRDV2,15,TRDD3
TGTGCTCTTTGGGCACCTCGCTTCCTACATCTGGGGGACACCGATAAACTCATCTTT,CALWAPRFLHLGDTDKLIF,.,TRDJ1,TRDV1,19,.
TGTGCCTGTGACACCGGCTGGGGGATACGAAGCTCCTGGGACACCCGACAGATGTTTTTC,CACDTGWGIRSSWDTRQMFF,few,TRDJ3,TRDV2,20,TRDD3
TGTGCCTTTTACCCGGCCTTCCTAGACTGTACTGGGGGATACTCCTCGTACACCGATAAACTCATCTTT,CAFYPAFLDCTGGYSSYTDKLIF,.,TRDJ1,TRDV3,23,TRDD3
TGTGCCTGTGACACCGTGGACTGGGGATCGTACACCGATAAACTCATCTTT,CACDTVDWGSYTDKLIF,medium-sized,TRDJ1,TRDV2,17,TRDD3
TGTGCTCTTGGAAAAATTTCCTACGTCTCCCAACTACTGGGGGATCGGTACACCGATAAACTCATCTTT,CALGKISYVSQLLGDRYTDKLIF,.,TRDJ1,TRDV1,23,TRDD3
TGCGCCTGTGACTCTAAACTGTACTGGGGGATACTGGAGACCGATAAACTCATCTTT,CACDSKLYWGILETDKLIF,few,TRDJ1,TRDV2,19,TRDD3
TGTGCTCTTGGGGAATCCCTAAACACCGATAAACTCATCTTT,CALGESLNTDKLIF,few,TRDJ1,TRDV1,14,.
TGTGCCTTCCCACTCCCCTACTGGGGGATACAAGGCGATAAACTCATCTTT,CAFPLPYWGIQGDKLIF,.,TRDJ1,TRDV3,17,TRDD3
TGTGCCTTTAGGTTCCAGGTACTGGGGGAACCAACCGATAAACTCATCTTT,CAFRFQVLGEPTDKLIF,.,TRDJ1,TRDV3,17,TRDD3
TGTGCTCTTGGGGGGCCACTTACTAACGGGTGGGGGATACTGTCCGATAAACTCATCTTT,CALGGPLTNGWGILSDKLIF,.,TRDJ1,TRDV1,20,TRDD3
TGTGCTCTTGGGCCCTCTCCCCCTGCCTTCCTACCTCTGGGGGATACCGGGACCGATAAACTCATCTTT,CALGPSPPAFLPLGDTGTDKLIF,.,TRDJ1,TRDV1,23,TRDD3
TGTGCTCTTGAGGGCCGAAGGGACAATCACAAACTCATCTTT,CALEGRRDNHKLIF,.,TRDJ1,TRDV1,14,.